This T cell receptor beta chain is drawn from a study of T cells in tumors after PD-1 blockade. The overall study: Patients received pembrolizumab 200 mg every 3 weeks or cemiplimab 350 mg every 2 weeks. Blood samples averaged around 120,000 templates (range roughly 21,000-290,000) and 36,000 or so unique clonotypes.

This CDR3 comprises 16 residues. V was trimmed by 4 bases and J by 2 bases, leaving 18 bases between them. Per germline, CDR1 MNHEY and CDR2 SMNVEV (reference sequence). This clone was observed a handful of times. As yet, its antigen is unknown. Regarding the study as a whole: Peripheral recruitment is suggested, as some novel exhausted tumor clones were in pre-treatment blood.

Profiling relied on immunoSEQ multiplex PCR, and the TCRdb table lists in-frame clones only, not all of them. The table lists roughly 35,000 clones, approximately 70% of them singletons, with around 40% in the top ten. The input for sequencing was PBMCs, taken after anti-PD-1 treatment. The TCR sequence derives from a human donor with basal cell carcinoma. This chain joins TRBV27 and TRBJ2-7, with unresolved D. Written as DNA, the CDR3 is TGTGCCAGCAGTTCTCTGTTGAGTAAAGCAACCTACGAGCAGTACTTC. It encodes CASSSLLSKATYEQYF.